The T cell receptor (beta chain) under discussion was sequenced for a study of T-cell reconstitution after alpha-beta-depleted transplantation in children. Broader study findings: TCRbeta diversity was high at day 60 in some patients (a result of surviving recipient T cells and thymic progenitors). One year post-transplant, T-cell counts and diversity were largely derived from T cells produced anew. There were reportedly several hundred expanded graft clones from which alpha-beta T cells came about two months after transplant.

In this sample, this clonotype turned up many times. Its antigen remains unidentified. Its ends do not fully match the called genes, so a read error is possible. Unique molecular identifiers were used in preparing the TCRbeta library. TCRdb re-analysed the PCR reads in MiXCR, keeping a single row per CDR3 protein. The sample yields around 190,000 distinct CDR3 sequences, about 7% seen once. This CDR3 has 13 residues. CDR1 is MNHEY, CDR2 SMNVEV, per germline (reference sequence). The rearrangement joins TRBV27 to TRBJ1-1; D is uncertain. The specimen was PBMCs, collected before TCRalphabeta/CD19-depleted stem cell transplant. The clonotype originates from a boy younger than 10 with acute lymphoblastic leukemia, due to receive a stem cell transplant. The CDR3 region has the DNA TGTGCCAGCAGTCTATCAAAGAACACTGAAGCTTTCTTT. Translation gives CASSLSKNTEAFF.